This T cell receptor beta chain was sequenced in a study of shared clonotypes between healthy human individuals. Study details: With ages of 18 to 49, the donors were a couple of women and three men. General study points: The sharing of around 5% of naive CD4 clonotypes was seen across a handful of donors.

V was clipped by 6 bases and J by 4 bases; unmatched bases: 5. The CDR3 runs to 14 residues. Germline V gene sequence: CDR1 SGHVS, CDR2 FQNEAQ. About this clone: No antigen is known for it.

Here immunoSEQ multiplex PCR was the method, and the copy in TCRdb shows in-frame clones only, minus some. The repertoire holds about 2.3 million clones, approximately 90% seen once, with 0.37% in the top ten. This TCR came from a man aged 18 to 30 in good health. Some clones in this sample may be carry-over from other donors' samples. Sequenced input: naive CD4+ T cells from PBMCs. Subset denoted: CD45RA+ positively selected. The chain recombines TRBV7-8 with TRBJ2-2; 7 bases are a match to TRBD2. DNA for the CDR3: TGTGCCAGCAGTCGCGGGAGTTTCACCGGGGAGCTGTTTTTT. Protein product: CASSRGSFTGELFF.